This T cell receptor beta chain emerged from a study of OX40 agonist ivuxolimab in advanced cancers. Context from the whole study: Ivuxolimab was a fully human IgG2 agonistic monoclonal antibody targeting the costimulatory receptor OX40 (CD134). The paper covers the monotherapy dose-escalation part of the phase I ivuxolimab trial, which included N of about 50 patients. Three dose-escalation patients achieved partial responses, one with hepatocellular carcinoma and two with cutaneous melanoma. Among the 50 to 55 dose-escalation patients, some 19 had hepatocellular carcinoma, some 15 melanoma, 9 renal cell carcinoma and 9 head and neck cancer. The purpose of peripheral TCRbeta sequencing was to test whether ivuxolimab changed TCR sequence diversity and led to clonal T-cell expansion. Patients were allowed to have had prior anti-PD-1, anti-PD-L1 or anti-CTLA-4 therapy, and around 40% of the dose-escalation patients had previously received checkpoint inhibitors. The dose-escalation cohort was 82.7% male with a mean age of roughly 60 years, ranging from about 23 to 85. Intravenous ivuxolimab was administered to patients every 2 weeks at six dose levels: 0.01, 0.1, 0.3, 1.5, 3 and 10 mg/kg. What the work shows at the level of the full study, not this receptor alone: Which antigens the clonally expanded peripheral T cells were specific for was not determined. On average, CD8+ T cells showed more expanded clones than CD4+ T cells after ivuxolimab. Clonal expansion of both CD4+ and CD8+ blood T cells was observed from baseline to week 6 at doses 0.1 to 3.0 mg/kg. Low levels of normalized T-cell clonal expansion were also seen in some patients who did not respond. Partial responders in the 0.1-3.0 mg/kg groups had among the lowest normalized peripheral clonal expansion, especially among CD8+ T cells.

For this clone: The antigen this receptor binds is unknown. No much larger clone exists at a distance of one base, and base qualities are not known.

Genomic DNA was extracted from sorted cells for sequencing of the TCRbeta CDR3 region. The immunoSEQ Assay was used to sequence the TCRbeta CDR3 regions. TCRdb re-hosts the immuneACCESS table, in-frame sequences only. Its copies lack some clones; in the studies checked, an unresolved V gene accounts for under half of them, and the cause for the rest is not known. This sample is represented by some 5,100 clones; about three fifths of them were singletons. The top ten hold around 70% of the sample. Patients with a history of autoimmune disease or receiving systemic immunosuppression were excluded from the trial. Peripheral blood for TCR sequencing was collected from all dose cohorts at baseline, on cycle 4 day 1, and on cycle 7 day 1. Samples came from an open-label, multicenter, first-in-human phase I dose-escalation trial of ivuxolimab. The trial enrolled adults with locally advanced or metastatic head and neck squamous cell, hepatocellular, melanoma or renal cell carcinoma. Before TCR sequencing, CD4+ T cells and CD8+ T cells from peripheral blood were sorted into separate populations.

The CDR3 measures 17 amino acids from cysteine to phenylalanine. Only the CDR3 region is kept as DNA, spanning 51 bases read in frame from base 1. The V and J genes are TRBV7-5 and TRBJ1-6; the table's D call, TRBD1, was not checked against the DNA. TRBV7-5 is a pseudogene segment. This receptor was taken from an adult with an advanced solid tumor such as melanoma, head and neck, liver or kidney cancer. This material consisted of CD4+ or CD8+ T cells sorted from blood, taken in a trial of the OX40 agonist ivuxolimab. The nucleotides are TGTGCCAGCAGCTTCCAGGACCTACAGGGGGTATCTTCACCCCTCCACTTT. This yields the protein CASSFQDLQGVSSPLHF.